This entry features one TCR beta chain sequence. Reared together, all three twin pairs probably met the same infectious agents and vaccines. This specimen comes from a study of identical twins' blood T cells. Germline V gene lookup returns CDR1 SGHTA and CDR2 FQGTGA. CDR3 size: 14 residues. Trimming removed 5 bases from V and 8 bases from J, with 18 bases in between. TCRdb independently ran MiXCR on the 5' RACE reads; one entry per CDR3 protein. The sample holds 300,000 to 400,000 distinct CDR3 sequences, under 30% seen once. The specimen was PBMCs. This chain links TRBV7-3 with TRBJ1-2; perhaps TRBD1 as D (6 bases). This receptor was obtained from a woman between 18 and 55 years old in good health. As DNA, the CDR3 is TGTGCCAGCAGCCTAGACTATAACAGGGACGGCTACACCTTC. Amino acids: CASSLDYNRDGYTF.